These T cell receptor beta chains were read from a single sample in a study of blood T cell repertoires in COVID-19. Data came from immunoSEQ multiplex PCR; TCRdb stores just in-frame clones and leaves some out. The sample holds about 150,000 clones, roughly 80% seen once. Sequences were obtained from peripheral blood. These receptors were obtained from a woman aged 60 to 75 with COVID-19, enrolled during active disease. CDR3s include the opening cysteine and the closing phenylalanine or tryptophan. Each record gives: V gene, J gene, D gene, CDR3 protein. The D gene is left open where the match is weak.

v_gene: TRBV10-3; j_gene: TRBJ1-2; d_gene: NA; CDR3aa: CAISESGRNYGYTF
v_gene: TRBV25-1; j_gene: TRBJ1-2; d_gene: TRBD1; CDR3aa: CASSELGWQGEYGYTF
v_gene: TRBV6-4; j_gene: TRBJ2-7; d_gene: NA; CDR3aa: CASSVAVGPYEQYF
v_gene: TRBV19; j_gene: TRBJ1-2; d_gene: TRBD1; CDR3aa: CASSIIIRWTGQGYYGYTF
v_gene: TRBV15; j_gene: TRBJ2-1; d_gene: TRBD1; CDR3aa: CATSADRGRSWGQFF
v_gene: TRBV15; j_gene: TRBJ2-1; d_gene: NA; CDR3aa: CATSRARDTYNEQFF
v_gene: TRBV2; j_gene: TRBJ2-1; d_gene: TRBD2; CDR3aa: CASSDSGSSHEQFF
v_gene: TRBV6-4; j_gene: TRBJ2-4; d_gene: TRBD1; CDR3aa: CASSDGQGDIQYF
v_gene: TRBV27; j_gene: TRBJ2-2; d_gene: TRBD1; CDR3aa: CASSFRDRNTGELFF
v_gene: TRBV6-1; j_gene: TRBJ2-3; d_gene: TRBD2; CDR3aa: CASSEAGAGADTQYF
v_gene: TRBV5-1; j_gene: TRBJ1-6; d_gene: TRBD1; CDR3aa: CASSLVGGQPDSPLHF
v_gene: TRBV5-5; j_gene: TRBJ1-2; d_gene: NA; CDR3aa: CASSLGAGLYGYTF
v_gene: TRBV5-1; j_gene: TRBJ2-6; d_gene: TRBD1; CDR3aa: CASKPGQGAAGANVLTF
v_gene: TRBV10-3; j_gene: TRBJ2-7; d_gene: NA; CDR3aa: CAIRDSGGGYEQYF
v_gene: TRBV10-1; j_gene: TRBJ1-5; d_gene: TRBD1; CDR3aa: CASSEGGTRPQHF
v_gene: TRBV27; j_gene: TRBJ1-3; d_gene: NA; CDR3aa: CASSLGGGNTIYF
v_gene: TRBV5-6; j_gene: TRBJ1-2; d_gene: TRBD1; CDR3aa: CASSARTGAYGYTF
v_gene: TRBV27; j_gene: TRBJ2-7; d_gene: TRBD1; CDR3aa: CASSYGTGRQYF
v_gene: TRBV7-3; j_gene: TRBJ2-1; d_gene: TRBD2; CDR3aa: CASSSGLAVGEQFF
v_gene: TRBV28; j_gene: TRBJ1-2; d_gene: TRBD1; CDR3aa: CASSLPTGGSDGYTF
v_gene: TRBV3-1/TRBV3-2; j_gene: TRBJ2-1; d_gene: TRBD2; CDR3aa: CASSQSGTSPPNEQFF
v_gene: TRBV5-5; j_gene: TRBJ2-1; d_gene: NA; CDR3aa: CASSLLRYNEQFF